The 10 T cell receptor beta chains listed next were all sequenced from one sample in a study of human T cells and chemical hapten exposure. The time point is: patch test 3, about 24 weeks after DPC sensitization. Treatment specified: therapeutic diphenylcyclopropenone sensitization with weekly scalp DPC. Each CDR3 protein is one row after TCRdb ran MiXCR on the RACE reads. The sample holds under 75,000 distinct CDR3 sequences, around 10% seen once. The source material was whole blood, sampled in connection with sensitization to the hapten diphenylcyclopropenone (DPC). Receptor source: a woman aged 50 to 65 with alopecia areata. Some clones in this sample may be carry-over from other donors' samples.

J is TRBJ1-1 and V is TRBV6-6, with 7 bases fitting TRBD1. The CDR3 is 16 residues long. Looked up from germline, CDR1 is MNHNY and CDR2 is SVGAGI (reference sequence). The J segment lost 1 base and the V segment lost 2 bases, leaving 7 bases of the junction unmatched. CDR3 nucleotides: TGTGCCAGCAGTTACCCCCCCGACAGGGCGAACACTGAAGCTTTCTTT. This sequence encodes CASSYPPDRANTEAFF.

This clonotype was seen more than once but under ten times. The CDR3 DNA follows: TGCAGCGTTGAAGATTCCCGGGGCCGGGAGACCCAGTACTTC. Amino acids: CSVEDSRGRETQYF. The rearrangement links TRBV29-1 to TRBJ2-5; D possibly matches TRBD1 or TRBD2 (5 bases each). The CDR3 runs 14 residues. In germline, CDR1 is SQVTM, CDR2 ANQGSEA. Trimming removed 0 bases from V and 5 bases from J, with 13 bases in between.

This rearrangement joins TRBV7-2 to TRBJ1-3; D perhaps matches TRBD1 (5 bases). CDR3 length: 15 amino acids. Germline V gene data show CDR1 as SGHTA and CDR2 as FQGNSA. V was pared by 4 bases and J by 4 bases, with 14 bases between. CDR3 sequence (DNA): TGTGCCAGCAGCTCCTGGGGCCATGCGGGAAACACCATATATTTT. This translates into CASSSWGHAGNTIYF.

This clonotype was picked up many times. V is TRBV7-9 and J is TRBJ1-2; 7 bases map to TRBD1. This CDR3 contains 15 residues. CDR1 and CDR2 (germline): SEHNR, FQNEAQ (reference sequence). The trim removed 2 bases at V and 2 bases at J, leaving 5 bases unmatched. The CDR3 DNA reads TGTGCCAGCAGCTTACCCGACAGGGAGAACTATGGCTACACCTTC. Amino acids: CASSLPDRENYGYTF. Using reference TRBV7-9 and TRBJ1-2 for the parts outside the CDR3, the full variable domain is DTGVSQNPRHKITKRGQNVTFRCDPISEHNRLYWYRQTLGQGPEFLTYFQNEAQLEKSRLLSDRFSAERPKGSFSTLEIQRTEQGDSAMYLCASSLPDRENYGYTFGSGTRLTVV.

CDR3: CASSLFGRGRGSTEAFF. CDR3 coding DNA: TGTGCCAGCAGCTTATTTGGCAGGGGGCGAGGAAGCACTGAAGCTTTCTTT. V and J are TRBV11-2 and TRBJ1-1; the match to TRBD1 covers 8 bases. V lost 2 bases, J lost 4 bases, and 12 bases stayed unmatched. Germline V CDR1 and CDR2: SGHAT, FQNNGV. The CDR3 consists of 17 residues.

The genes are TRBV6-1 and TRBJ1-5, with 8 bases aligning to TRBD1. From germline, CDR1 is MNHNS and CDR2 SASEGT. The V and J ends lost 5 bases and 2 bases, in that order; junction bases with no gene match: 5. This CDR3 has 15 residues. CDR3 residues: CASSTQGGGNQPQHF. The CDR3 nucleotides read TGTGCCAGCAGTACACAGGGGGGAGGCAATCAGCCCCAGCATTTT.

This clonotype has just a few counts. The chain has TRBV7-8 and TRBJ1-4; weak D call: TRBD1 (5 bases). Germline CDR1 and CDR2: SGHVS and FQNEAQ. Between the trimmed V and J ends, which lost 5 bases and 5 bases, there was a span of 15 bases. This CDR3 is built from 15 residues. CDR3 in amino acids: CASSPPTAKNEKLFF. The CDR3 DNA reads TGTGCCAGCAGCCCCCCGACAGCAAAGAATGAAAAACTGTTTTTT.

In this sample, this clonotype turned up a few times. The chain is built from TRBV7-2 and TRBJ2-5; D unresolved. The CDR3 contains 13 residues. CDR1 and CDR2 from the germline V gene are SGHTA and FQGNSA. Trimming left V 7 bases short and J 3 bases short, with 12 bases between. The CDR3 is CASNLESKETQYF. The DNA for the CDR3 is TGTGCCAGCAACCTCGAATCTAAAGAGACCCAGTACTTC.

J is TRBJ2-3 and V is TRBV6-1; D is possibly TRBD1 or TRBD2 (5 bases each). V lost 2 bases, J lost 8 bases, and 11 bases lay in between. The CDR3 contains 13 residues. The germline gives CDR1 MNHNS, CDR2 SASEGT. CDR3: CASSEYPGSTQYF. The CDR3 bases are TGTGCCAGCAGTGAATACCCAGGGAGTACGCAGTATTTT.

The chain is built from TRBV7-2 and TRBJ1-5; 10 bases map to TRBD1. J lost 4 bases, V lost 4 bases, and 1 base had no gene match. The CDR3 consists of 14 residues. Germline V gene data show CDR1 as SGHTA and CDR2 as FQGNSA. In DNA form, the CDR3 reads TGTGCCAGCAGCTGGGACAGGGGTAATCAGCCCCAGCATTTT. Protein sequence: CASSWDRGNQPQHF.